These T cell receptor beta chains were read from a single sample in a study of shared clonotypes between healthy human individuals. Repertoires were generated with immunoSEQ multiplex PCR, while TCRdb's copy carries only in-frame clones and drops some. The data show hundreds of thousands of clones, roughly 96% seen once. Sequenced input: naive CD8+ T cells sorted from blood. These receptors were collected from a woman in her 30s in good health. CDR3s include the opening cysteine and the closing phenylalanine or tryptophan. Each record gives: J gene, clone size, V gene, D gene, CDR3 protein, CDR3 DNA. The D gene is left open where the match is weak. Expanded clones get a size class; other rows say once, few or many, or leave the size out.

>TRBJ1-2|NA|TRBV5-6|TRBD1
CASSLEQGLLYGYTF
TGTGCCAGCAGCTTGGAACAGGGGCTACTCTATGGCTACACCTTC
>TRBJ2-3|NA|TRBV4-1|NA
CASSQDRRDTQYF
TGCGCCAGCAGCCAAGATCGGCGGGATACGCAGTATTTT
>TRBJ1-2|NA|TRBV6-1|NA
CASSDLGQYYGYTF
TGTGCCAGCAGCGACCTTGGACAGTACTATGGCTACACCTTC
>TRBJ1-1|NA|TRBV19|NA
CASISDWGPEAFF
TGTGCCAGTATTTCGGACTGGGGCCCTGAAGCTTTCTTT
>TRBJ1-1|NA|TRBV7-9|TRBD1
CASSPKDRGATEAFF
TGTGCCAGCAGTCCTAAGGACAGGGGTGCCACTGAAGCTTTCTTT
>TRBJ1-4|NA|TRBV27|NA
CATAPGGTGKLFF
TGTGCCACCGCCCCCGGGGGGACGGGAAAACTGTTTTTT
>TRBJ2-5|NA|TRBV5-8|NA
CASSLSLETQYF
TGTGCCAGCAGCTTGTCCTTAGAGACCCAGTACTTC
>TRBJ2-1|NA|TRBV2|TRBD1
CASGGTGVNEQFF
TGTGCCAGCGGTGGGACAGGGGTAAATGAGCAGTTCTTC
>TRBJ2-7|NA|TRBV4-1|TRBD1
CASSQDRPGQVLYEQYF
TGCGCCAGCAGCCAAGATAGACCAGGACAGGTACTCTACGAGCAGTACTTC
>TRBJ1-2|NA|TRBV4-1|NA
CASSQGGVSGYTF
TGCGCCAGCAGCCAAGGAGGGGTCAGTGGCTACACCTTC
>TRBJ2-7|NA|TRBV13|TRBD1
CASSRTGEPYEQYF
TGTGCCAGCAGCCGAACAGGGGAACCCTACGAGCAGTACTTC
>TRBJ2-1|NA|TRBV15|NA
CATSKKTRANEQFF
TGTGCCACCTCCAAAAAAACACGGGCCAATGAGCAGTTCTTC
>TRBJ2-5|NA|TRBV11-2|NA
CASSLYGRRAQYF
TGTGCCAGCAGCTTATATGGCCGTCGGGCCCAGTACTTC
>TRBJ1-1|once|TRBV27|NA
CASSLSRGTERGTEAFF
TGTGCCAGCAGTTTATCGAGAGGGACGGAAAGAGGGACTGAAGCTTTCTTT
>TRBJ1-1|NA|TRBV11-2|NA
CASSLGGAFTEAFF
TGTGCCAGCAGCTTAGGGGGGGCCTTTACTGAAGCTTTCTTT
>TRBJ2-3|NA|TRBV5-6|TRBD1
CASSISGQGIVTDTQYF
TGTGCCAGCAGCATTTCGGGACAGGGTATAGTGACAGATACGCAGTATTTT
>TRBJ1-1|NA|TRBV28|NA
CASSSPQRAREAFF
TGTGCCAGCAGTTCTCCCCAGAGGGCACGAGAAGCTTTCTTT
>TRBJ2-1|NA|TRBV2|TRBD2
CASSLAGDEQFF
TGTGCCAGCAGTTTAGCGGGAGATGAGCAGTTCTTC
>TRBJ2-5|NA|TRBV28|NA
CASRWTGRPQETQYF
TGTGCCAGCAGATGGACGGGCCGCCCCCAAGAGACCCAGTACTTC
>TRBJ2-1|NA|TRBV12-5|NA
CASGPTVGEQFF
TGTGCTAGTGGGCCGACAGTAGGTGAGCAGTTCTTC
>TRBJ2-1|NA|TRBV27|TRBD2
CASSLIRLAANEQFF
TGTGCCAGCAGTTTAATTCGGCTAGCGGCCAATGAGCAGTTCTTC
>TRBJ2-3|NA|TRBV6-1|NA
CASSENGDTDTQYF
TGTGCCAGCAGTGAAAACGGGGACACAGATACGCAGTATTTT
>TRBJ2-5|NA|TRBV11-2|NA
CASSPGTIENF
TGTGCCAGCAGCCCAGGGACCATCGAAAACTTC
>TRBJ2-1|NA|TRBV11-2|TRBD2
CASSFSSSGRASGQFF
TGTGCCAGCAGCTTCAGTTCTAGCGGGAGGGCCAGCGGGCAGTTCTTC
>TRBJ2-7|NA|TRBV28|TRBD2
CASLGLAGKYEQYF
TGTGCCAGCTTGGGACTAGCGGGAAAGTACGAGCAGTACTTC
>TRBJ2-5|NA|TRBV13|TRBD2
CASSGLAGVLPGVETQYF
TGTGCCAGCAGCGGACTAGCGGGAGTTCTCCCCGGGGTAGAGACCCAGTACTTC
>TRBJ2-2|NA|TRBV7-9|TRBD2
CASSPAGLAGNTGELFF
TGTGCCAGCAGCCCAGCCGGGCTAGCGGGGAACACCGGGGAGCTGTTTTTT
>TRBJ2-7|NA|TRBV28|NA
CASKETGRTYEQYF
TGTGCCAGCAAAGAGACAGGTAGAACCTACGAGCAGTACTTC
>TRBJ2-1|NA|TRBV13|TRBD1
CASSLARTGQRSYNEQFF
TGTGCCAGCAGCTTAGCCCGGACAGGGCAAAGGAGCTACAATGAGCAGTTCTTC
>TRBJ2-7|NA|TRBV4-1|NA
CASSQTRDGSYEQYF
TGCGCCAGCAGCCAAACCCGGGACGGCTCCTACGAGCAGTACTTC
>TRBJ2-1|NA|TRBV19|NA
CASSIGPNSVSSYNEQFF
TGTGCCAGTAGTATAGGGCCCAACAGCGTGAGCTCCTACAATGAGCAGTTCTTC
>TRBJ2-1|NA|TRBV2|TRBD2
CATAGTSAYNEQFF
TGTGCCACCGCCGGGACTAGCGCCTACAATGAGCAGTTCTTC
>TRBJ2-7|NA|TRBV29-1|NA
CSVQQGYSYEQYF
TGCAGCGTTCAACAGGGCTACTCCTACGAGCAGTACTTC
>TRBJ1-5|NA|TRBV7-8|NA
CASSLGPINQPQHF
TGTGCCAGCAGCTTAGGACCGATCAATCAGCCCCAGCATTTT
>TRBJ2-3|NA|TRBV12-2|NA
CASRLCGRIGTDTQYF
TGTGCAAGTCGGCTATGTGGGAGGATCGGCACAGATACGCAGTATTTT
>TRBJ2-2|NA|TRBV28|NA
CASSLVQGGYTGELFF
TGTGCCAGCAGTTTGGTCCAGGGAGGTTACACCGGGGAGCTGTTTTTT
>TRBJ2-7|NA|TRBV27|TRBD2
CASSLGVGLAGFHEQYF
TGTGCCAGCAGTTTAGGTGTTGGACTAGCGGGATTCCACGAGCAGTACTTC
>TRBJ1-1|NA|TRBV6-5|NA
CASSGVPPNTEAFF
TGTGCCAGCAGTGGCGTCCCGCCGAACACTGAAGCTTTCTTT
>TRBJ1-1|few|TRBV9|NA
CASRLTALEAFF
TGTGCCAGCAGACTAACAGCACTTGAAGCTTTCTTT
>TRBJ1-2|once|TRBV27|NA
CASSLSPNGGGYTF
TGTGCCAGCAGTTTATCTCCCAATGGAGGAGGCTACACCTTC
>TRBJ2-2|NA|TRBV27|NA
CASSFQGPSVGGELFF
TGTGCCAGCAGTTTTCAAGGGCCCTCTGTTGGCGGGGAGCTGTTTTTT
>TRBJ2-3|NA|TRBV7-9|NA
CASSFTPRGTQYF
TGTGCCAGCAGCTTTACACCCCGGGGTACGCAGTATTTT
>TRBJ2-1|NA|TRBV27|NA
CASSSGSTYNEQFF
TGTGCCAGCAGTTCCGGGAGTACCTACAATGAGCAGTTCTTC
>TRBJ2-5|once|TRBV27|TRBD2
CASKREGRGETQYF
TGTGCCAGCAAGCGGGAGGGCCGGGGAGAGACCCAGTACTTC
>TRBJ2-7|once|TRBV11-2|TRBD1
CASSPSTGYEQYF
TGTGCCAGCAGCCCATCGACAGGGTACGAGCAGTACTTC